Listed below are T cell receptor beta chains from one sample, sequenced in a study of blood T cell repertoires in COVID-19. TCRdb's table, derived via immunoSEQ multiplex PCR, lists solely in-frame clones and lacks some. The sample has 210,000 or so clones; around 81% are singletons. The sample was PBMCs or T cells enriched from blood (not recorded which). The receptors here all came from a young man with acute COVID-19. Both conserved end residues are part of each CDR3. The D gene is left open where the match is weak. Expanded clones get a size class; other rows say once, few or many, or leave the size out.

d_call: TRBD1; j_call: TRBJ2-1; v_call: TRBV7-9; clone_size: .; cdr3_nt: TGTGCCAGCAGCTATGAACAGGGGGCCTACAATGAGCAGTTCTTC; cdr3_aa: CASSYEQGAYNEQFF
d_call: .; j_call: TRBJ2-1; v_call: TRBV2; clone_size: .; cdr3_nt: TGTGCCAGCAGTTACAGTACCTCCTACAATGAGCAGTTCTTC; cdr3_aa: CASSYSTSYNEQFF
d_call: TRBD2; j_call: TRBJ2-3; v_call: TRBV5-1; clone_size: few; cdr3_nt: TGCGCCAGCAGCCGGGACTACACAGATACGCAGTATTTT; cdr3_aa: CASSRDYTDTQYF
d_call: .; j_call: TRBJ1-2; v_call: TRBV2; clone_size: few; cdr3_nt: TGTGCCAGCAGTGAGCCGGGGAACTATGGCTACACCTTC; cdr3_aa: CASSEPGNYGYTF
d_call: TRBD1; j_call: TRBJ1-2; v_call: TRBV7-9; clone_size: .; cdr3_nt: TGTGCCGTAGGAAAGGGACAGGGATCCTATGGCTACACCTTC; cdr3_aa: CAVGKGQGSYGYTF
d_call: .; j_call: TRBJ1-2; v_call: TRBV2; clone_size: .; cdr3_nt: TGTGCCAGCAGTGATGAGGGAAGCTATGGCTACACCTTC; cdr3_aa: CASSDEGSYGYTF
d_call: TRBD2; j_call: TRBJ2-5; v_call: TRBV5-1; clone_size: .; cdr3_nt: TGCGCAACGAGTCCGGGGGGGCCAAAGACCCAGTACTTC; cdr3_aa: CATSPGGPKTQYF
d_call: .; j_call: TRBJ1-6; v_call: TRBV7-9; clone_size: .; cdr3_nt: TGTGCCAGCAGCTTCGGCAGAGAGGTCCTCCACTTT; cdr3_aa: CASSFGREVLHF
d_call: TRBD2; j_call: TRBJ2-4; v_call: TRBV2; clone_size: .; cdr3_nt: TGTGCCAGCAGACGAGCGGGGTCGGCCAAAAACATTCAGTACTTC; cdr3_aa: CASRRAGSAKNIQYF
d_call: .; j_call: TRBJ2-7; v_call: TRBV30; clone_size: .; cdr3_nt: TGTGCCTGGAGCAGGGCGAACTACGAGCAGTACTTC; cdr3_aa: CAWSRANYEQYF
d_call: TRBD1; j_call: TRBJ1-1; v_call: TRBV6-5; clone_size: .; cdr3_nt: TGTGCCAGCAGCCTGGACAGGCTGTACACTGAAGCTTTCTTT; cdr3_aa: CASSLDRLYTEAFF
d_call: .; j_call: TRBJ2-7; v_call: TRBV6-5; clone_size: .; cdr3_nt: TGTGCCAGCCGTACGGGCTACGAGCAGTACTTC; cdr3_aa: CASRTGYEQYF
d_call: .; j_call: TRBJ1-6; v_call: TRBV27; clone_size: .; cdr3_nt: TGTGCCAGCAGTTTTAGTGTCAGGGCAAATTCACCCCTCCACTTT; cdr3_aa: CASSFSVRANSPLHF
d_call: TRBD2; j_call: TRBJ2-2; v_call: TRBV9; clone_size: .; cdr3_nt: TGTGCCAGCAGCGTACCGCCCCTAGCGGGGGACACCGGGGAGCTGTTTTTT; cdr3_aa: CASSVPPLAGDTGELFF
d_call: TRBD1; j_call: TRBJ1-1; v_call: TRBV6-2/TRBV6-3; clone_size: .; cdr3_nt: TGTGCCAGCAGTCAGGACAGGGGGCGGAACACTGAAGCTTTCTTT; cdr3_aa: CASSQDRGRNTEAFF
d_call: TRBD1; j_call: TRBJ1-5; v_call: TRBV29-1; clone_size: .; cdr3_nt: TGCAGCGTTGCCTCGGGGACAGGACCTAATCAGCCCCAGCATTTT; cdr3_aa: CSVASGTGPNQPQHF
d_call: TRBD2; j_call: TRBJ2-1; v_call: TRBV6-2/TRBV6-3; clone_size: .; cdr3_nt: TGTGCCAGCAGTAGGCCTGTTGCGGGGGGGACGAATGAGCAGTTCTTC; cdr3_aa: CASSRPVAGGTNEQFF
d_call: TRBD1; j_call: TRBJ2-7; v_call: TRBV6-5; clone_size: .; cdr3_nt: TGTGCCAGCACCAAGACAGGGGAGTACGAGCAGTACTTC; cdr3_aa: CASTKTGEYEQYF
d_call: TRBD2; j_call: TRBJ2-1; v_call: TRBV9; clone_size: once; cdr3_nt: TGTGCCAGCAGCGTAGTTGAGGGCGGCGGGGGGGCCTACAATGAGCAGTTCTTC; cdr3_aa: CASSVVEGGGGAYNEQFF
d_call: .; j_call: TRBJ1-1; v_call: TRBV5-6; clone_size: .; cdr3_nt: .; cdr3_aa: CASSFGAGTPFF
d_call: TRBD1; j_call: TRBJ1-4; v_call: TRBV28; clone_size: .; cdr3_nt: TGTGCCAGCAGTTTATTAGGGACAGGGGACGAAAAACTGTTTTTT; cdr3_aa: CASSLLGTGDEKLFF
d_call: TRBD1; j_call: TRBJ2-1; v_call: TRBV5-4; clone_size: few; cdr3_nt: TGTGCCAGCAGCACTGACAGGGTTGTCAATGAGCAGTTCTTC; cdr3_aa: CASSTDRVVNEQFF
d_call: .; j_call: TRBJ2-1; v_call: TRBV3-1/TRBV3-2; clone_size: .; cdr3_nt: TGTGCCAGCAGCCAGCGGGCGGGGGCCGGGGGCTCCTACAATGAGCAGTTCTTC; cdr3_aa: CASSQRAGAGGSYNEQFF
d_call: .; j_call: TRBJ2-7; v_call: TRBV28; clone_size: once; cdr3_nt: TGTGCCAGCAGTGGAGCCTACGAGCAGTACTTC; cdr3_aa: CASSGAYEQYF
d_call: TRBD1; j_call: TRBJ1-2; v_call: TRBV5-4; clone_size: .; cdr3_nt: TGTGCCAGCAGCTTCGGGACAGGGAACTATGGCTACACCTTC; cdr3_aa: CASSFGTGNYGYTF
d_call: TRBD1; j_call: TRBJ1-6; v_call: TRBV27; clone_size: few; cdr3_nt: TGTGCCAGCAGTCCGGACAGGCCTCGGAATTCACCCCTCCACTTT; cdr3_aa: CASSPDRPRNSPLHF
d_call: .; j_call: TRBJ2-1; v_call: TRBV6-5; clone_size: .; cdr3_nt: TGTGCCAGCAGTTACTCTGGGGGGGCGAAGGCGGATGAGCAGTTCTTC; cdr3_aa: CASSYSGGAKADEQFF
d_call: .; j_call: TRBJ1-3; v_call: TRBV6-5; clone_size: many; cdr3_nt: TGTGCCAGCAGCGTAAACAGGGCTGGAAACACCATATATTTT; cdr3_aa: CASSVNRAGNTIYF
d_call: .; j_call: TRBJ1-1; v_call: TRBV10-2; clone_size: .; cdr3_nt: TGCGCCAGCAGTGCCAGCACAGCGAACACTGAAGCTTTCTTT; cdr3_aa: CASSASTANTEAFF
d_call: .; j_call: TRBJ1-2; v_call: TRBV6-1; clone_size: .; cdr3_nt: TGTGCCAGCAGTGAAGTTCTTGGGGGGGCTGGTGGCTACACCTTC; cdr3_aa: CASSEVLGGAGGYTF
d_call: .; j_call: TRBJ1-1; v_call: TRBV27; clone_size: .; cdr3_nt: TGTGCCAGCAGTTCCTCCGGGACACGAGCTTTCTTT; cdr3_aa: CASSSSGTRAFF
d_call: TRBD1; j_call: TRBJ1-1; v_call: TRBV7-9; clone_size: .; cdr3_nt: TGTGCCAGCAGCCAAGCCCAGGGGGTTTACACTGAAGCTTTCTTT; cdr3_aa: CASSQAQGVYTEAFF
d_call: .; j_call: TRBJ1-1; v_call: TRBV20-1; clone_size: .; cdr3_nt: TGCAGTGCTTGTGGACAGCCAACGAGTGGGTTTTTCGCTGAAGCTTTCTTT; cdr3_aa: CSACGQPTSGFFAEAFF
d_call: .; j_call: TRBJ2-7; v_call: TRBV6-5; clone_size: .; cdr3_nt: TGTGCCAGCAGTCGCTCCGGGGATCCGTACGAGCAGTACTTC; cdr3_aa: CASSRSGDPYEQYF
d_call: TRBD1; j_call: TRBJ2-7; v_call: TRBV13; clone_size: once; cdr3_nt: TGTGCCAGCAGCCCGACAGGGAACCTCGACGAGCAGTACTTC; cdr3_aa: CASSPTGNLDEQYF
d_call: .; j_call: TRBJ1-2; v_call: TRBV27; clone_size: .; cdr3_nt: TGTGCCAGCAGTCTAACAGGGACAACAAACTATGGCTACACCTTC; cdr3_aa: CASSLTGTTNYGYTF
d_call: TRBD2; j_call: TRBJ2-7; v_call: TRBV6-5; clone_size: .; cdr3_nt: TGTGCCAGCACCCCCGGGGGGGGGAAGGCCTACGAGCAGTACTTC; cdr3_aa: CASTPGGGKAYEQYF
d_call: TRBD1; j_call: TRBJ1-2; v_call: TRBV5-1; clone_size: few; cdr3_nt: TGCGCCAGCAGCGGAGGGACAGGGGGCGAGGGCTACACCTTC; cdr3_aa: CASSGGTGGEGYTF
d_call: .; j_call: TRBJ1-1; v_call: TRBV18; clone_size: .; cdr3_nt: TGTGCCAGCTCACAGGGGTGGGACACTGAAGCTTTCTTT; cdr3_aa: CASSQGWDTEAFF
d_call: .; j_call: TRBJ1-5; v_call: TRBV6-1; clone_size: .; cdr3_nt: TGTGCCAGCAGTGAAGGGGGGGAATATCAGCCCCAGCATTTT; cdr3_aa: CASSEGGEYQPQHF
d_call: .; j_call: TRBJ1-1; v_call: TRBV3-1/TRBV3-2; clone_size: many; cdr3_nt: TGTGCCAGCAGCCACTCCGGGGGAGGCACTGAAGCTTTCTTT; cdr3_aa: CASSHSGGGTEAFF
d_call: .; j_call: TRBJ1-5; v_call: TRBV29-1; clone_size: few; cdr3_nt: TGCAGCGTTGGATGGTGGCAGGGAAATCAGCCCCAGCATTTT; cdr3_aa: CSVGWWQGNQPQHF
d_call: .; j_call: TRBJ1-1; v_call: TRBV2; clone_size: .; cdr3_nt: TGTGCCAGCAGTGATAACAGGCGGGGTGAAGCTTTCTTT; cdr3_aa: CASSDNRRGEAFF
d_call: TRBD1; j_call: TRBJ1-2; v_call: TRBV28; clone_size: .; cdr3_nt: TGTGCCAGCATCAACCACCGCTGGGCAGGGGGAGGTAACTATGGCTACACCTTC; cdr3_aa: CASINHRWAGGGNYGYTF
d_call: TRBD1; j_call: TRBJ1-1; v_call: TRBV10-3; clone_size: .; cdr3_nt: TGTGCCATCAGAGGACAGGCTACAGACACTGAAGCTTTCTTT; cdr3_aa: CAIRGQATDTEAFF
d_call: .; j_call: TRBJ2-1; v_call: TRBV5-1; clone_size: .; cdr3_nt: TGCGCCAGCAGCTTCAGGGGCCCAAGTATCAGATACAATGAGCAGTTCTTC; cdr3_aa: CASSFRGPSIRYNEQFF
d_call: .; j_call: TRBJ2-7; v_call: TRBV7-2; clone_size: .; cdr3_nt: TGTGCCAGCAGCCCTCGCGTAACCTACGAGCAGTACTTC; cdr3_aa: CASSPRVTYEQYF
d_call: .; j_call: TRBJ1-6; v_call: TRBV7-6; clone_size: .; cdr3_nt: TGTGCCAGCAGCTTATCCGGCCAGGGCTATTCACCCCTCCACTTT; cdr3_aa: CASSLSGQGYSPLHF